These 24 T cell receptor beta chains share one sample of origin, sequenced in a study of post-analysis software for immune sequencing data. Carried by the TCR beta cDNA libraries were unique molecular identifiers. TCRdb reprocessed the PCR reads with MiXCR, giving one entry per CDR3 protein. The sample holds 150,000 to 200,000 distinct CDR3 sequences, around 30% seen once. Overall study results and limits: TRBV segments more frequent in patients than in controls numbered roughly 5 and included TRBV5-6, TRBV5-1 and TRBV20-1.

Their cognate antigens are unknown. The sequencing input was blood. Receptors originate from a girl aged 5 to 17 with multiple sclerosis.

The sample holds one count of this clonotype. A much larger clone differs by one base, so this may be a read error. CDR3 sequence reads: CSVFAGTSGHNEQCF. CDR3 sequence (DNA): TGCAGCGTTTTCGCCGGGACTAGCGGTCACAATGAGCAGTGCTTC. V gene TRBV29-1 combines with J gene TRBJ2-1; TRBD2 agrees at 11 bases. CDR3 length equals 15 residues. Germline CDR1 reads SQVTM; CDR2 reads ANQGSEA.

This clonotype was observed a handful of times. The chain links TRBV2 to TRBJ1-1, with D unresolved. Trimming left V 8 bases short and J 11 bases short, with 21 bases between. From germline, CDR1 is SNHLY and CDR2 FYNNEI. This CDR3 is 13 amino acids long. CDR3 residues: CASCSRAFGEAFF. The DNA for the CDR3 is TGTGCCAGCTGTAGCCGCGCATTTGGGGAGGCTTTCTTT.

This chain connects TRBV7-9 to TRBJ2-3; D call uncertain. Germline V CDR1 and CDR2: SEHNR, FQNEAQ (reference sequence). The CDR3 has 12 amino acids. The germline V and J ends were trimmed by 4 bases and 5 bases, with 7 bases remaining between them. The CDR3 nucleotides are TGTGCCAGCAGCTCGGACCGAGATACGCAGTATTTT. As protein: CASSSDRDTQYF. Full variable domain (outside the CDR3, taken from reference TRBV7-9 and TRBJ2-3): DTGVSQNPRHKITKRGQNVTFRCDPISEHNRLYWYRQTLGQGPEFLTYFQNEAQLEKSRLLSDRFSAERPKGSFSTLEIQRTEQGDSAMYLCASSSDRDTQYFGPGTRLTVL.

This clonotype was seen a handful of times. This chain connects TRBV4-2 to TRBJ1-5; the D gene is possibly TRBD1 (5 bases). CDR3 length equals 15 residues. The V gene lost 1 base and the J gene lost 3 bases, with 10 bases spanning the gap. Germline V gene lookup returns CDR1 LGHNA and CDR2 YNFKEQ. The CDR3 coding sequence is TGTGCCAGCAGCCAAGGGGCACAGGACAATCAGCCCCAGCATTTT. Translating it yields CASSQGAQDNQPQHF.

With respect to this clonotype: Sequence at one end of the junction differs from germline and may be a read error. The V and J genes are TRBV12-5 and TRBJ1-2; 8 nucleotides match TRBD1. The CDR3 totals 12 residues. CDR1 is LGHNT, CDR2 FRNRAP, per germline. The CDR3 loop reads CARGGTGYGYTF. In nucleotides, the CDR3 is TGTGCTCGTGGTGGGACAGGCTATGGCTACACCTTC. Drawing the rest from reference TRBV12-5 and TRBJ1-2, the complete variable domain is DARVTQTPRHKVTEMGQEVTMRCQPILGHNTVFWYRQTMMQGLELLAYFRNRAPLDDSGMPKDRFSAEMPDATLATLKIQPSEPRDSAVYFCARGGTGYGYTFGSGTRLTVV.

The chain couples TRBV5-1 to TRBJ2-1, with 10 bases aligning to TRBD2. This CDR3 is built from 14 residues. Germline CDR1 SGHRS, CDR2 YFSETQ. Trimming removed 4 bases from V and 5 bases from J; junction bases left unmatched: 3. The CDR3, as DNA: TGCGCCAGCAGCCCGGGACTAGCGAACAATGAGCAGTTCTTC. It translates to CASSPGLANNEQFF.

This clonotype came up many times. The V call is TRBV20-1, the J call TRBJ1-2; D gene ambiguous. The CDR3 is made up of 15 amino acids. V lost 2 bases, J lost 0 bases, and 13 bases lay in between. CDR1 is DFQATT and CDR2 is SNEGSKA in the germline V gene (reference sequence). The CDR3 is CSARKGHQANYGYTF. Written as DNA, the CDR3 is TGCAGTGCTAGAAAAGGCCATCAGGCTAACTATGGCTACACCTTC.

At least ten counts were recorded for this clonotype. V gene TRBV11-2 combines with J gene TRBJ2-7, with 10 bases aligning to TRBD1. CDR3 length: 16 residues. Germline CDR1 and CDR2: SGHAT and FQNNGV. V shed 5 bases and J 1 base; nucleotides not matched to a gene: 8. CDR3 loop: CASSDGPGQGSYEQYF. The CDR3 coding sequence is TGTGCCAGCAGCGATGGACCGGGACAGGGGTCCTACGAGCAGTACTTC.

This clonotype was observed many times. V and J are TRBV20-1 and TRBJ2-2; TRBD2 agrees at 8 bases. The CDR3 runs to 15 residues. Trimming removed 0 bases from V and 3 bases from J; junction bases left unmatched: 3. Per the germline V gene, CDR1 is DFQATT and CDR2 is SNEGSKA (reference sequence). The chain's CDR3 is CSARDLLADTGELFF. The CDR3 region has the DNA TGCAGTGCTAGAGATCTACTAGCGGACACCGGGGAGCTGTTTTTT.

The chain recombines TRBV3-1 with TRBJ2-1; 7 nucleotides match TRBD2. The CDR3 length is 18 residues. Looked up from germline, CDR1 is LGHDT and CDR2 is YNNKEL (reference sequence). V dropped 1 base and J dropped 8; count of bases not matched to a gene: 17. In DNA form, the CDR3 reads TGTGCCAGCAGCCAAGTTTGGGCGAGGGCGGGAGTTGATGATGAGCAGTTCTTC. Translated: CASSQVWARAGVDDEQFF.

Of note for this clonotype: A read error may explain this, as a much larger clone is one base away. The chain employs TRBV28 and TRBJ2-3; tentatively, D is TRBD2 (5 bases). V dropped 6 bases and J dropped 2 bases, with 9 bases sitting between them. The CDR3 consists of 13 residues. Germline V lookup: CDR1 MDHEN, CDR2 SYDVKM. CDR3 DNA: TGTGCCAGCAGGGAGGACCTCACAGATACGCAGTATTTT. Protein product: CASREDLTDTQYF.

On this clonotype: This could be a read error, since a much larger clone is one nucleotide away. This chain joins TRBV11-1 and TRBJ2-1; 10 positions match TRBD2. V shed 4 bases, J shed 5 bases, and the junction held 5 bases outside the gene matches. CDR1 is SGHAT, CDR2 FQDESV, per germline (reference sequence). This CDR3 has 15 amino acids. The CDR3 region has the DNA TGTGCCAGCAGCTACACTAGCGGGGCACACAATGAGCAGTTCTTC. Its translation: CASSYTSGAHNEQFF. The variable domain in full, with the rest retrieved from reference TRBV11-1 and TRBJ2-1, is EAEVAQSPRYKITEKSQAVAFWCDPISGHATLYWYRQILGQGPELLVQFQDESVVDDSQLPKDRFSAERLKGVDSTLKIQPAELGDSAMYLCASSYTSGAHNEQFFGPGTRLTVL.

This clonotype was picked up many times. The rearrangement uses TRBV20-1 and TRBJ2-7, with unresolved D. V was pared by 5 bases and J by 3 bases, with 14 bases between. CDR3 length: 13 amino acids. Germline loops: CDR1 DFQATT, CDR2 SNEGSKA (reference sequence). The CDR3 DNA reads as TGCAGTGCTCTCACCGACGATTACTACGAGCAGTACTTC. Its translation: CSALTDDYYEQYF.

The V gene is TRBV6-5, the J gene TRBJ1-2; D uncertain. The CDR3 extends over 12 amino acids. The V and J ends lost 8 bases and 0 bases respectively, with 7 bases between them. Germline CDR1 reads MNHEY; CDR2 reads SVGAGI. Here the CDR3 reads CASSRSNYGYTF. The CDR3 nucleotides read TGTGCCAGCTCGCGGTCTAACTATGGCTACACCTTC.

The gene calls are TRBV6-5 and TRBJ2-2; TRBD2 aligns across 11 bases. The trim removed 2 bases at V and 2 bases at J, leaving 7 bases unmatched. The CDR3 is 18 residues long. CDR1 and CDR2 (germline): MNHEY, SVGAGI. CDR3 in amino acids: CASSYTPSGRINTGELFF. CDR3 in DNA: TGTGCCAGCAGTTACACCCCTAGCGGGAGGATCAACACCGGGGAGCTGTTTTTT.

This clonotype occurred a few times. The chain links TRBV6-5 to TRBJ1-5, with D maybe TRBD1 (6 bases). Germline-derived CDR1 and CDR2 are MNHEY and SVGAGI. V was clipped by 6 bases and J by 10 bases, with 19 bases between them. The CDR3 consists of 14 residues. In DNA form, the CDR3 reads TGTGCCAGCAGCCTGGGGGGCAAGGGTTCACCCCAGCATTTT. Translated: CASSLGGKGSPQHF.

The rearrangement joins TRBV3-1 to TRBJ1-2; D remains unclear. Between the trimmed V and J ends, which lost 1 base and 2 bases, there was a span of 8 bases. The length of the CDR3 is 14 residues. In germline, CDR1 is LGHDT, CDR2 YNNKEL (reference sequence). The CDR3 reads CASSQVKRNYGYTF. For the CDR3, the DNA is TGTGCCAGCAGCCAAGTCAAAAGGAACTATGGCTACACCTTC.

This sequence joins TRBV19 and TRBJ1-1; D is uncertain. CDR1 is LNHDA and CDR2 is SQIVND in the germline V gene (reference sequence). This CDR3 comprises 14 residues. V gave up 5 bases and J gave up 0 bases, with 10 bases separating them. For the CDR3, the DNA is TGTGCCAGTAGTGGGCCGGGTCTGAACACTGAAGCTTTCTTT. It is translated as CASSGPGLNTEAFF.

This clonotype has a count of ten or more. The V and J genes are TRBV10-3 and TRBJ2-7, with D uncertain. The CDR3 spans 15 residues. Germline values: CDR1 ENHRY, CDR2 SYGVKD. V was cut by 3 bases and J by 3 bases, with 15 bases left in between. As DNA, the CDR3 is TGTGCCATCAGTGATGCGAGACTCAACGTCTACGAGCAGTACTTC. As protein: CAISDARLNVYEQYF.

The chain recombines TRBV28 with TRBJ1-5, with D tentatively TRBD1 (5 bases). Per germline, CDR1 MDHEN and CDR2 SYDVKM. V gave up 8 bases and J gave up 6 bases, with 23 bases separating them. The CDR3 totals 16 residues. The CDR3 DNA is TGTGCCAGCCCCCCATCGACAGAAGAGAGACTTCAGCCCCAGCATTTT. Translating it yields CASPPSTEERLQPQHF.

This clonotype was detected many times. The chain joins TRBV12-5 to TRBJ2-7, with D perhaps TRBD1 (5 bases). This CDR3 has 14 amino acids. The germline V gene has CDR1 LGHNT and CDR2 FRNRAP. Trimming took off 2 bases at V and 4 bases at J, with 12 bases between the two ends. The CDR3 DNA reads TGTGCTAGTGGTTTGACCCTATCAGGGTACGAGCAGTACTTC. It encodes CASGLTLSGYEQYF.

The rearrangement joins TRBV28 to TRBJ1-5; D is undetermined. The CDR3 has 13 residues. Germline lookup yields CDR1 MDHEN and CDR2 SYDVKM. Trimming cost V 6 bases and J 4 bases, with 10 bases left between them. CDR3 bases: TGTGCCAGCAGCAGGTTGTTGAATCAGCCCCAGCATTTT. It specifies CASSRLLNQPQHF.

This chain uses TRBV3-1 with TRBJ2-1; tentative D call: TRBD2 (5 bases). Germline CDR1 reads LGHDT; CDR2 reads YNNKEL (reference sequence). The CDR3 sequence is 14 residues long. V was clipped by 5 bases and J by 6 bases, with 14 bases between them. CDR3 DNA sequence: TGTGCCAGCAGCGGCGCGGGCCGGGTCAATGAGCAGTTCTTC. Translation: CASSGAGRVNEQFF.

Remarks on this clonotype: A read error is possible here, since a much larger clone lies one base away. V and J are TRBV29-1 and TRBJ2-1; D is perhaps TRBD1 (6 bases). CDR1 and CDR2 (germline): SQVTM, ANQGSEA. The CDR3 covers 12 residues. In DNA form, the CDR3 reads TGCAGCGTTGAGGACAGATACAATGAGCAGTTATTC. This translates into CSVEDRYNEQLF.